These 10 T cell receptor beta chains share one sample of origin, sequenced in a study of beta chain features in type 1 diabetes. The sequenced template was cDNA made from the entire isolated RNA. This table comes from immunoSEQ multiplex PCR, and its TCRdb copy is limited to in-frame clones, with some not included. Of fewer than 550,000 clones listed, 9.5% to 12% are singletons. The sequencing sample was made of naive CD4+ T cells from blood. The receptors were gathered from a young woman in good health.

This chain uses TRBV19 with TRBJ2-1, with 15 bases matching TRBD2. Germline V CDR1 and CDR2: LNHDA, SQIVND (reference sequence). Germline trimming cut 3 bases from V and 0 bases from J; bases unmatched to any gene: 3. CDR3 size: 18 residues. The CDR3 DNA follows: TGTGCCAGTAGTATCGGACTAGCGGGAGGGAGCTCCTACAATGAGCAGTTCTTC. This encodes CASSIGLAGGSSYNEQFF.

The V and J genes are TRBV5-6 and TRBJ1-4; maybe TRBD1 (5 bases). The ends were cut back, 0 bases at V and 7 bases at J, with 13 bases in the middle. The CDR3 has 15 residues. From germline, CDR1 is SGHDT and CDR2 YYEEEE. The CDR3 DNA reads TGTGCCAGCAGCTTGGTTGAGGGGCGCGCTGAAAAACTGTTTTTT. Amino acid sequence: CASSLVEGRAEKLFF. The full variable domain, completed using reference TRBV5-6 and TRBJ1-4, is DAGVTQSPTHLIKTRGQQVTLRCSPKSGHDTVSWYQQALGQGPQFIFQYYEEEERQRGNFPDRFSGHQFPNYSSELNVNALLLGDSALYLCASSLVEGRAEKLFFGSGTQLSVL.

The rearrangement uses TRBV18 and TRBJ2-1, with a possible D match to TRBD2 (5 bases). This CDR3 has 16 residues. Germline V gene sequence: CDR1 KGHSH, CDR2 LQKENI. The ends were cut back, 6 bases at V and 1 base at J, with 16 bases in the middle. CDR3 DNA: TGTGCCAGCTCCCCGCGCGGACGGGGTTCCTACAATGAGCAGTTCTTC. It codes for CASSPRGRGSYNEQFF. The full variable domain, in which reference TRBV18 and TRBJ2-1 provide the parts outside the CDR3, is NAGVMQNPRHLVRRRGQEARLRCSPMKGHSHVYWYRQLPEEGLKFMVYLQKENIIDESGMPKERFSAEFPKEGPSILRIQQVVRGDSAAYFCASSPRGRGSYNEQFFGPGTRLTVL.

This clone has a handful of counts. This chain links TRBV27 with TRBJ2-7, with D possibly being TRBD2 (6 bases). The germline CDR1 and CDR2 sequences are MNHEY and SMNVEV (reference sequence). V was clipped by 2 bases and J by 4 bases, with 15 bases between them. This CDR3 is built from 15 residues. As DNA, the CDR3 is TGTGCCAGCAGTTTACGGGGAGTAGGGAGGTACGAGCAGTACTTC. It translates to CASSLRGVGRYEQYF.

In its sample, this clone was seen a few times. This chain connects TRBV27 to TRBJ2-7; 7 bases line up with TRBD2. This CDR3 has 15 residues. CDR1 is MNHEY, CDR2 SMNVEV, per germline (reference sequence). Germline trimming cut 4 bases from V and 7 bases from J; bases unmatched to any gene: 13. CDR3 amino acids: CASSSTRDYVVEQYF. DNA of the CDR3: TGTGCCAGCAGTTCCACCCGGGACTATGTTGTAGAGCAGTACTTC.

This chain joins TRBV6-5 and TRBJ2-1, with D unresolved. V lost 3 bases, J lost 0 bases, and 9 bases lay in between. This CDR3 has 15 amino acids. In germline, CDR1 is MNHEY, CDR2 SVGAGI. The DNA of the CDR3 is TGTGCCAGCAGTTATGAGATTCCCTCCTACAATGAGCAGTTCTTC. As protein: CASSYEIPSYNEQFF.

Comments on this clone: Other DNA sequences from this sample encode an identical CDR3 as well. The V gene is TRBV2, the J gene TRBJ2-7; 7 nucleotides agree with TRBD1. The germline gives CDR1 SNHLY, CDR2 FYNNEI. The CDR3 is 13 amino acids. V dropped 7 bases and J dropped 2; count of bases not matched to a gene: 5. CDR3 DNA: TGTGCCAGCACTCGGGACAGAGCCTACGAGCAGTACTTC. Translating gives CASTRDRAYEQYF.

The gene calls are TRBV21-1 and TRBJ2-3; TRBD1, the table's D call, was not compared with the DNA. TRBV21-1 is assigned pseudogene status. The CDR3 is 14 residues long. The CDR3 loop is CATLLFTGMDTQYF. The CDR3 region has the DNA TGTGCCACCCTGTTATTTACAGGGATGGATACGCAGTATTTT.

In its sample, this clone was seen a few times. This rearrangement joins TRBV7-3 to TRBJ2-1, with 10 positions matching TRBD2. This CDR3 spans 15 amino acids. The trim removed 4 bases at V and 7 bases at J, leaving 7 bases unmatched. From germline, CDR1 is SGHTA and CDR2 FQGTGA. The CDR3 nucleotides are TGTGCCAGCAGCTCTTACGGGACTAGCGAGAATGAGCAGTTCTTC. Residues: CASSSYGTSENEQFF.

This chain joins TRBV5-6 and TRBJ2-7, with D perhaps TRBD1 (5 bases). Germline CDR1 and CDR2: SGHDT and YYEEEE. The V end was cut by 1 base, the J end by 0 bases, with 11 bases between. The CDR3 contains 15 residues. CDR3 sequence (DNA): TGTGCCAGCAGCTTGCTGGGGCCCAGCTCCTACGAGCAGTACGTC. It encodes CASSLLGPSSYEQYV.